The 21 T cell receptor beta chains given below trace back to one sample, sequenced in a study of shared clonotypes between healthy human individuals (dated by TCRdb to 2019 to 2021). Libraries came from the immunoSEQ multiplex PCR assay. TCRdb stores this immuneACCESS table with in-frame sequences only. Part of the clones is absent; in the studies checked, under half of the shortfall reflects unresolved V genes, and no reason is known for the rest. Present in this sample are approximately 2.4 million clones, 90% to 96% of which were seen just once. The leading ten clones occupy approximately 0.13% of the sample. The sample consisted of naive CD4+ T cells sorted from blood. In the paper's terms, the cell subset or site label means: CD45RA+ positively selected. These receptors were obtained from a man aged 18 to 29 in good health.

A note on this clone: Other DNA variants within this sample encode the same CDR3. The chain links TRBV5-1 to TRBJ1-6; TRBD1 aligns across 9 bases. There are 15 residues in the CDR3. Germline V CDR1 and CDR2: SGHRS, YFSETQ. V gave up 2 bases and J gave up 5 bases; unmatched junction bases: 2. CDR3 sequence: CASSLQGADNSPLHF. The CDR3 nucleotides are TGCGCCAGCAGCTTACAGGGGGCTGATAATTCACCCCTCCACTTT.

This chain joins TRBV23-1 and TRBJ1-5; weak D call: TRBD1 (5 bases). TRBV23-1 has ORF status, its function being uncertain. The V end was cut by 2 bases, the J end by 1 base, with 15 bases between. The CDR3 is made up of 17 amino acids. CDR3 region: CASSQGRVFGSNQPQHF. The CDR3 DNA sequence: TGCGCCAGCAGTCAAGGCAGGGTCTTCGGAAGCAATCAGCCCCAGCATTTT.

The chain recombines TRBV7-2 with TRBJ2-7; TRBD1 agrees at 7 bases. With V trimmed by 1 base and J by 1 base, 1 base remained unmatched. From germline, CDR1 is SGHTA and CDR2 FQGNSA. The CDR3 length is 14 residues. The CDR3: CASSLEQGSYEQYF. CDR3 DNA sequence: TGTGCCAGCAGCTTAGAACAGGGGTCCTACGAGCAGTACTTC.

A single count supports this clone. Other DNA variants within this sample encode the same CDR3. The chain uses TRBV11-2 and TRBJ1-2; D uncertain. The V gene's germline CDR1 is SGHAT and CDR2 FQNNGV. The CDR3 extends over 13 amino acids. The V end lost 0 bases, the J end lost 5 bases, and 7 bases lay between the germline ends. DNA of the CDR3: TGTGCCAGCAGCTTAGACAGTTATTATGGCTACACCTTC. As protein: CASSLDSYYGYTF.

The genes are TRBV5-1 and TRBJ1-1; D is uncertain. This CDR3 contains 13 residues. Germline V lookup: CDR1 SGHRS, CDR2 YFSETQ. The germline V and J ends were trimmed by 0 bases and 11 bases, with 14 bases remaining between them. Here the CDR3 DNA reads TGCGCCAGCAGCTTGGTTTCTCGCCTGGGCGCTTTCTTT. It encodes CASSLVSRLGAFF.

The chain combines TRBV5-6 with TRBJ1-4; D not certain. Looked up from germline, CDR1 is SGHDT and CDR2 is YYEEEE. The CDR3 extends over 14 amino acids. V lost 5 bases and J 0 bases, leaving 8 bases between the germline ends. CDR3 protein: CASSMGATNEKLFF. CDR3 nucleotides: TGTGCCAGCAGTATGGGTGCAACTAATGAAAAACTGTTTTTT.

The rearrangement uses TRBV28 and TRBJ1-6; D is undetermined. The CDR3 is 14 residues long. V gave up 6 bases and J gave up 5 bases, with 11 bases separating them. The germline CDR1 and CDR2 sequences are MDHEN and SYDVKM. The CDR3 DNA is TGTGCCAGCAGGCGGCGGCAGAATAATTCACCCCTCCACTTT. It is translated as CASRRRQNNSPLHF.

The chain links TRBV28 to TRBJ1-2; 10 bases align to TRBD1. The J segment lost 6 bases and the V segment lost 4 bases, leaving 5 bases of the junction unmatched. The V gene's germline CDR1 is MDHEN and CDR2 SYDVKM. This CDR3 contains 14 residues. The CDR3, as DNA: TGTGCCAGCAGTTACCGCGGACAGGGGGATGGCTACACCTTC. This codes for CASSYRGQGDGYTF.

This chain links TRBV5-8 with TRBJ1-5, with D perhaps TRBD1 (6 bases). In germline, CDR1 is SGHTS, CDR2 YDEGEE. This CDR3 has 14 amino acids. V shed 1 base and J shed 7 bases, with 12 bases lying between them. The CDR3 coding sequence is TGTGCCAGCAGCTTGCTACAGGGCTTCCAGCCCCAGCATTTT. This sequence encodes CASSLLQGFQPQHF. The entire variable domain, with the rest obtained from reference TRBV5-8 and TRBJ1-5, is as follows: EAGVTQSPTHLIKTRGQQATLRCSPISGHTSVYWYQQALGLGLQFLLWYDEGEERNRGNFPPRFSGRQFPNYSSELNVNALELEDSALYLCASSLLQGFQPQHFGDGTRLSIL.

The chain is built from TRBV5-1 and TRBJ2-2, with D unresolved. Per the germline V gene, CDR1 is SGHRS and CDR2 is YFSETQ. The CDR3 runs to 14 residues. V dropped 0 bases and J dropped 6 bases, with 9 bases sitting between them. The CDR3 loop reads CASSLGGSPGELFF. CDR3 in DNA: TGCGCCAGCAGCTTGGGAGGAAGCCCCGGGGAGCTGTTTTTT.

J is TRBJ1-6 and V is TRBV28, with 9 bases identical to TRBD1. CDR3 length: 14 residues. Germline values: CDR1 MDHEN, CDR2 SYDVKM. The trim removed 5 bases at V and 10 bases at J, leaving 6 bases unmatched. In DNA, the CDR3 is TGTGCCAGCAGTCTCTGGACAGGGGAGTCACCCCTCCACTTT. Translation: CASSLWTGESPLHF.

This chain uses TRBV6-1 with TRBJ1-5; D is unresolved. The CDR3 is made up of 15 amino acids. Per the germline V gene, CDR1 is MNHNS and CDR2 is SASEGT. Trimming removed 6 bases at V and 3 bases at J, with 15 bases between. The CDR3 sequence: CASSEGGRDNQPQHF. In DNA, the CDR3 is TGTGCCAGCAGCGAGGGAGGAAGAGACAATCAGCCCCAGCATTTT.

The gene calls are TRBV2 and TRBJ1-1, with D unresolved. CDR1 is SNHLY and CDR2 is FYNNEI in the germline V gene. Trimming pared 7 bases from V and 1 base from J, leaving 13 bases between. This CDR3 region has 14 residues. CDR3 loop: CASNLMTANTEAFF. The CDR3 region has the DNA TGTGCCAGCAATCTCATGACGGCGAACACTGAAGCTTTCTTT.

This chain uses TRBV19 with TRBJ2-7; D is unresolved. V was cut by 0 bases and J by 2 bases, with 8 bases left in between. Germline assignment: CDR1 LNHDA and CDR2 SQIVND (reference sequence). This CDR3 has 14 residues. CDR3 loop: CASSIDLSAYEQYF. CDR3 coding DNA: TGTGCCAGTAGTATAGATCTGAGTGCCTACGAGCAGTACTTC.

This chain links TRBV6-6 with TRBJ1-4; D call uncertain. V lost 2 bases, J lost 2 bases, and 9 bases lay in between. CDR1 is MNHNY, CDR2 SVGAGI, per germline (reference sequence). The CDR3 is 15 amino acids. Here the CDR3 DNA reads TGTGCCAGCAGTTACAAAGTTATTACTAATGAAAAACTGTTTTTT. Its translation: CASSYKVITNEKLFF.

This rearrangement joins TRBV4-1 to TRBJ2-1; D is uncertain. Trimming took off 4 bases at V and 7 bases at J, with 5 bases between the two ends. The germline V gene encodes CDR1 MGHRA and CDR2 YSYEKL. CDR3 size: 11 residues. DNA for the CDR3: TGCGCCAGCAGCCGCCTAAATGAGCAGTTCTTC. Its protein is CASSRLNEQFF.

The genes are TRBV30 and TRBJ2-1; D is possibly TRBD1 or TRBD2 (5 bases each). The germline V gene has CDR1 GTSNPN and CDR2 SVGIG (reference sequence). The CDR3 has 12 residues. With 8 bases removed from V and 4 bases from J, the gap between germline ends came to 12 bases. This CDR3 is CAGGPRYNEQFF. The CDR3 DNA is TGTGCCGGGGGACCCAGATACAATGAGCAGTTCTTC.

This clone was recorded only once. The chain joins TRBV6-6 to TRBJ2-7, with D perhaps TRBD1 or TRBD2 (5 bases each). V was trimmed by 6 bases and J by 2 bases, leaving 14 bases between them. Germline lookup yields CDR1 MNHNY and CDR2 SVGAGI (reference sequence). The CDR3 contains 14 residues. CDR3: CASRETGGPYEQYF. The CDR3 coding sequence is TGTGCCAGCAGGGAAACAGGAGGTCCCTACGAGCAGTACTTC.

This sequence joins TRBV11-3 and TRBJ2-2; TRBD2 aligns across 8 bases. Trimming at V came to 4 bases and at J to 4 bases, leaving 5 bases not matched to a gene. The length of the CDR3 is 15 residues. Germline CDR1 reads SGHNT; CDR2 reads YENEEA. CDR3 region: CASSSAGGGTGELFF. The CDR3 DNA follows: TGTGCCAGCAGCTCCGCCGGGGGGGGCACCGGGGAGCTGTTTTTT.

V and J are TRBV19 and TRBJ1-5; D is possibly TRBD1 (6 bases). The germline CDR1 and CDR2 sequences are LNHDA and SQIVND (reference sequence). Deletions cut 6 bases from V and 0 bases from J, with 12 bases between. The CDR3 spans 15 residues. The CDR3 spells CASRGQRYSNQPQHF. CDR3 in DNA: TGTGCCAGTAGAGGACAGAGATATAGCAATCAGCCCCAGCATTTT.

This chain uses TRBV28 with TRBJ1-1; 9 bases line up with TRBD1. This CDR3 comprises 11 residues. The J segment lost 7 bases and the V segment lost 6 bases, leaving 0 bases of the junction unmatched. Germline CDR1 MDHEN, CDR2 SYDVKM. CDR3 amino acids: CASRGQGEAFF. CDR3 nucleotides: TGTGCCAGCAGGGGACAGGGTGAAGCTTTCTTT.